This is a list of T cell receptor beta chains from one sample in a study of shared clonotypes between healthy human individuals. Here immunoSEQ multiplex PCR was the method, and the copy in TCRdb shows in-frame clones only, minus some. The sample has over a million clones; 97% to 99% are singletons. The sequenced material came from naive CD4+ T cells sorted from blood. Receptor source: a man younger than 40 in good health. Both conserved end residues are part of each CDR3. The order of the fields is J gene, clone size, D gene, V gene, CDR3 protein, CDR3 DNA. D genes are given only for firm matches. Clone size is shown for a subset of rows, as once, few, many or a class of expanded clone.

J gene: TRBJ1-2
clone size: .
D gene: .
V gene: TRBV5-1
CDR3 protein: CASSLAGSPSSTNYGYTF
CDR3 DNA: TGCGCCAGCAGCTTGGCCGGGAGCCCCTCTTCAACTAACTATGGCTACACCTTC

J gene: TRBJ1-4
clone size: .
D gene: .
V gene: TRBV18
CDR3 protein: CASSPSISPTNEKLFF
CDR3 DNA: TGTGCCAGCTCACCATCAATTTCCCCAACTAATGAAAAACTGTTTTTT

J gene: TRBJ2-3
clone size: .
D gene: TRBD1
V gene: TRBV30
CDR3 protein: CAWSTGGDTQYF
CDR3 DNA: TGTGCCTGGAGTACAGGGGGAGATACGCAGTATTTT

J gene: TRBJ2-2
clone size: .
D gene: TRBD2
V gene: TRBV30
CDR3 protein: CAWSALVGRYTGELFF
CDR3 DNA: TGTGCCTGGAGTGCTCTCGTCGGGAGGTACACCGGGGAGCTGTTTTTT

J gene: TRBJ1-4
clone size: .
D gene: .
V gene: TRBV28
CDR3 protein: CASSNPDIYEKLFF
CDR3 DNA: TGTGCCAGCAGTAACCCCGACATTTATGAAAAACTGTTTTTT

J gene: TRBJ2-1
clone size: .
D gene: TRBD2
V gene: TRBV5-1
CDR3 protein: CASSPKGLAGEGRYNEQFF
CDR3 DNA: TGCGCCAGCAGCCCCAAAGGACTAGCGGGAGAGGGGAGATACAATGAGCAGTTCTTC

J gene: TRBJ1-5
clone size: .
D gene: .
V gene: TRBV5-1
CDR3 protein: CASSPTGDRNQPQHF
CDR3 DNA: TGCGCCAGCAGCCCGACAGGAGATCGGAATCAGCCCCAGCATTTT

J gene: TRBJ2-7
clone size: once
D gene: .
V gene: TRBV7-6
CDR3 protein: CASSLMPDNSYEQYF
CDR3 DNA: TGTGCCAGCAGCTTAATGCCGGACAACTCCTACGAGCAGTACTTC

J gene: TRBJ2-3
clone size: .
D gene: TRBD2
V gene: TRBV5-6
CDR3 protein: CASSFNGRGTDTQYF
CDR3 DNA: TGTGCCAGCAGCTTTAACGGGAGGGGCACAGATACGCAGTATTTT

J gene: TRBJ1-3
clone size: .
D gene: .
V gene: TRBV5-1
CDR3 protein: CASSLPQGDGNTIYF
CDR3 DNA: TGCGCCAGCAGCTTGCCGCAGGGCGACGGAAACACCATATATTTT

J gene: TRBJ2-7
clone size: .
D gene: .
V gene: TRBV5-1
CDR3 protein: CASSTNTGYEQYF
CDR3 DNA: TGCGCCAGCAGCACTAACACGGGCTACGAGCAGTACTTC

J gene: TRBJ1-2
clone size: .
D gene: TRBD1
V gene: TRBV4-3
CDR3 protein: CASSQEVGTGYLGYTF
CDR3 DNA: TGCGCCAGCAGCCAAGAAGTTGGGACAGGCTATCTGGGCTACACCTTC

J gene: TRBJ2-2
clone size: .
D gene: TRBD2
V gene: TRBV5-1
CDR3 protein: CASSPKTSFDGGELFF
CDR3 DNA: TGCGCCAGCAGTCCAAAGACTAGCTTCGATGGCGGGGAGCTGTTTTTT

J gene: TRBJ1-5
clone size: .
D gene: TRBD1
V gene: TRBV28
CDR3 protein: CASSLGRGSGWPQHF
CDR3 DNA: TGTGCCAGCAGTTTAGGCAGGGGGTCGGGATGGCCCCAGCATTTT

J gene: TRBJ2-4
clone size: .
D gene: .
V gene: TRBV5-1
CDR3 protein: CASSLEMMVDIQYF
CDR3 DNA: TGCGCCAGCAGCTTGGAGATGATGGTTGACATTCAGTACTTC

J gene: TRBJ2-3
clone size: .
D gene: .
V gene: TRBV2
CDR3 protein: CASSGRGDTQYF
CDR3 DNA: TGTGCCAGCAGCGGTAGGGGGGATACGCAGTATTTT

J gene: TRBJ2-3
clone size: .
D gene: TRBD2
V gene: TRBV28
CDR3 protein: CASSLLLAGGGDTQYF
CDR3 DNA: TGTGCCAGCAGTTTACTACTAGCGGGAGGTGGAGATACGCAGTATTTT

J gene: TRBJ1-5
clone size: .
D gene: .
V gene: TRBV27
CDR3 protein: CASSPGVPFQPQHF
CDR3 DNA: TGTGCCAGCAGCCCAGGCGTCCCCTTTCAGCCCCAGCATTTT

J gene: TRBJ1-3
clone size: .
D gene: .
V gene: TRBV9
CDR3 protein: CASSVVPDYSGNTIYF
CDR3 DNA: TGTGCCAGCAGCGTAGTACCGGATTACTCTGGAAACACCATATATTTT

J gene: TRBJ1-2
clone size: .
D gene: .
V gene: TRBV20-1
CDR3 protein: CSVVRGGYTF
CDR3 DNA: TGCAGTGTGGTTCGCGGCGGCTACACCTTC

J gene: TRBJ1-4
clone size: .
D gene: .
V gene: TRBV5-8
CDR3 protein: CASSLGTATNEKLFF
CDR3 DNA: TGTGCCAGCAGCTTGGGGACCGCAACTAATGAAAAACTGTTTTTT

J gene: TRBJ2-1
clone size: .
D gene: .
V gene: TRBV7-6
CDR3 protein: CASSLGTPYNEQFF
CDR3 DNA: TGTGCCAGCAGCTTAGGTACCCCGTACAATGAGCAGTTCTTC

J gene: TRBJ2-1
clone size: .
D gene: TRBD2
V gene: TRBV2
CDR3 protein: CASSERGRAGNEQFF
CDR3 DNA: TGTGCCAGCAGTGAACGCGGGAGGGCCGGAAATGAGCAGTTCTTC

J gene: TRBJ2-7
clone size: .
D gene: TRBD2
V gene: TRBV7-9
CDR3 protein: CASSPGTSGRDGYEQYF
CDR3 DNA: TGTGCCAGCAGCCCTGGGACTAGCGGGAGGGATGGCTACGAGCAGTACTTC

J gene: TRBJ2-2
clone size: few
D gene: TRBD1
V gene: TRBV9
CDR3 protein: CASSVTGVGGELFF
CDR3 DNA: TGTGCCAGCAGCGTAACAGGGGTAGGCGGGGAGCTGTTTTTT

J gene: TRBJ1-5
clone size: .
D gene: TRBD1
V gene: TRBV4-1
CDR3 protein: CASSQEGQGSSTYSNQPQHF
CDR3 DNA: TGCGCCAGCAGCCAAGAGGGACAGGGATCGTCCACGTATAGCAATCAGCCCCAGCATTTT

J gene: TRBJ1-5
clone size: .
D gene: .
V gene: TRBV7-9
CDR3 protein: CASSYDGDQPQHF
CDR3 DNA: TGTGCCAGCAGCTACGACGGAGATCAGCCCCAGCATTTT

J gene: TRBJ1-1
clone size: .
D gene: .
V gene: TRBV21-1
CDR3 protein: CASSKFEDGGAGAFF
CDR3 DNA: TGTGCCAGCAGCAAATTCGAAGATGGGGGAGCGGGTGCTTTCTTT

J gene: TRBJ1-1
clone size: .
D gene: .
V gene: TRBV7-9
CDR3 protein: CASSSQGSGTEAFF
CDR3 DNA: TGTGCCAGCAGCTCACAGGGTTCGGGCACTGAAGCTTTCTTT

J gene: TRBJ1-4
clone size: .
D gene: .
V gene: TRBV6-6
CDR3 protein: CASSYTGLNEKLFF
CDR3 DNA: TGTGCCAGCAGTTACACAGGCCTTAATGAAAAACTGTTTTTT

J gene: TRBJ2-3
clone size: once
D gene: .
V gene: TRBV27
CDR3 protein: CASSLLVEDTQYF
CDR3 DNA: TGTGCCAGCAGTTTATTGGTAGAAGATACGCAGTATTTT

J gene: TRBJ2-7
clone size: .
D gene: .
V gene: TRBV6-5
CDR3 protein: CASSYTGLTGEQYF
CDR3 DNA: TGTGCCAGCAGTTACACCGGACTGACTGGAGAGCAGTACTTC

J gene: TRBJ2-1
clone size: .
D gene: TRBD1
V gene: TRBV5-4
CDR3 protein: CASSSQGVEQFF
CDR3 DNA: TGTGCCAGCAGCTCACAGGGGGTTGAGCAGTTCTTC

J gene: TRBJ2-2
clone size: once
D gene: .
V gene: TRBV18
CDR3 protein: CASSPRRESGGELFF
CDR3 DNA: TGTGCCAGCTCACCGCGGAGGGAGAGTGGCGGGGAGCTGTTTTTT

J gene: TRBJ2-7
clone size: .
D gene: TRBD2
V gene: TRBV6-1
CDR3 protein: CASSELAGGQYF
CDR3 DNA: TGTGCCAGCAGTGAACTAGCGGGAGGGCAGTACTTC